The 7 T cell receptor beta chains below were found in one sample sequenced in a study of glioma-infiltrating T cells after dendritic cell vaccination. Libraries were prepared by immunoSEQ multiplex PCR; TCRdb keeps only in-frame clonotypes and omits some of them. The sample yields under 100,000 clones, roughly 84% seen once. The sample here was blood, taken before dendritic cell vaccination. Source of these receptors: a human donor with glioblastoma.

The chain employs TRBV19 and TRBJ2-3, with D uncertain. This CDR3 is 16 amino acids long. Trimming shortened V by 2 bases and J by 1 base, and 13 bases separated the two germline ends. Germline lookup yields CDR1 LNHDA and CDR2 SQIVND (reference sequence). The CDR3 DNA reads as TGTGCCAGTAGTATATACCCCCAGGTCGGCACAGATACGCAGTATTTT. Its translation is CASSIYPQVGTDTQYF. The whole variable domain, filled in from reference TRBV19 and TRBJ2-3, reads DGGITQSPKYLFRKEGQNVTLSCEQNLNHDAMYWYRQDPGQGLRLIYYSQIVNDFQKGDIAEGYSVSREKKESFPLTVTSAQKNPTAFYLCASSIYPQVGTDTQYFGPGTRLTVL.

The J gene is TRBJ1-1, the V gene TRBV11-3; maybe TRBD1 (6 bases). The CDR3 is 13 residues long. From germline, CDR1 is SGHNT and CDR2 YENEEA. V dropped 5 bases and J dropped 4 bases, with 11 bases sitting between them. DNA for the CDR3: TGTGCCAGCAGCCCCACAGGGAGCACTGAAGCTTTCTTT. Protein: CASSPTGSTEAFF.

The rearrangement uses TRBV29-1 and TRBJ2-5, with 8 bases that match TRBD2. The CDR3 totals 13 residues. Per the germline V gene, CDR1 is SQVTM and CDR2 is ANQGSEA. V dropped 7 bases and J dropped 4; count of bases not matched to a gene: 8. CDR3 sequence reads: CSGGAGVTETQYF. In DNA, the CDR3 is TGCAGCGGTGGAGCGGGAGTCACAGAGACCCAGTACTTC.

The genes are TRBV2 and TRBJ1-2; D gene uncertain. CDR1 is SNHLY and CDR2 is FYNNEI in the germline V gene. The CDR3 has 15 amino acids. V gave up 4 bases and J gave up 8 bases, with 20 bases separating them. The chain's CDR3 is CASSVYGPASGGYTF. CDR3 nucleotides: TGTGCCAGCAGTGTCTACGGACCTGCAAGCGGGGGCTACACCTTC.

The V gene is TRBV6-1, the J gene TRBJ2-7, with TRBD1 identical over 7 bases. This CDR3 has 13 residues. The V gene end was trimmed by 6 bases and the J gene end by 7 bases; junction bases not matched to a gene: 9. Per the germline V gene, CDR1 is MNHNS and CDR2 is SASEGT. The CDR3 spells CASRRDSEREQYF. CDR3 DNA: TGTGCCAGCAGACGGGACAGTGAGAGGGAGCAGTACTTC.

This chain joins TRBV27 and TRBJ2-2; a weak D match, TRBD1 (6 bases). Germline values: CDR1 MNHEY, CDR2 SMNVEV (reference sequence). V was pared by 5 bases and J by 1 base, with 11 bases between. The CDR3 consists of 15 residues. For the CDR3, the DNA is TGTGCCAGCAGTCCCGGGACACTGAACACCGGGGAGCTGTTTTTT. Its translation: CASSPGTLNTGELFF.

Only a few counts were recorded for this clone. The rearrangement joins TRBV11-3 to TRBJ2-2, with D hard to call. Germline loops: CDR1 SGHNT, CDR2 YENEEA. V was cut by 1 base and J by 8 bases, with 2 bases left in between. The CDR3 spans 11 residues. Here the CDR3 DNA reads TGTGCCAGCAGCTTAGCGGGGGAGCTGTTTTTT. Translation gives CASSLAGELFF.